This record covers a single T cell receptor beta chain. These data are taken from a study of blood T cell repertoires in COVID-19. Study in general: The study drew acute and convalescent COVID-19 samples from the United States, Italy and Spain.

Trimming left V 8 bases short and J 5 bases short, with 15 bases between. In germline, CDR1 is MNHEY, CDR2 SVGAGI. The CDR3 loop spans 13 amino acids. Profiling relied on immunoSEQ multiplex PCR, and the TCRdb table lists in-frame clones only, not all of them. The sample yields about 150,000 clones, approximately 90% seen once. The sample comprised peripheral blood. This clonotype was sampled from a middle-aged woman with acute or convalescent COVID-19. The chain joins TRBV6-5 to TRBJ1-2; a possible D gene is TRBD1 (5 bases). CDR3 region: CASLGAVPYGYTF. In DNA form, the CDR3 reads TGTGCCAGCCTAGGGGCAGTCCCTTATGGCTACACCTTC.